These 26 T cell receptor beta chains were sequenced from one sample in a study of blood T cell repertoires in COVID-19. This table comes from immunoSEQ multiplex PCR, and its TCRdb copy is limited to in-frame clones, with some not included. The sample carries 250,000 or so clones, 80% to 90% recorded once. The sequenced sample consisted of PBMCs or T cells enriched from blood (not recorded which). These TCRs come from a woman aged 50 to 65 who had recovered from COVID-19.

The J gene is TRBJ2-7, the V gene TRBV10-3; TRBD2 aligns across 8 bases. CDR3 length: 17 amino acids. Germline-derived CDR1 and CDR2 are ENHRY and SYGVKD. The J segment lost 1 base and the V segment lost 0 bases, leaving 8 bases of the junction unmatched. The CDR3 nucleotides read TGTGCCATCAGTGAGTCAGGGAGGCTAGCGGGTTCCTACGAGCAGTACTTC. This gives the protein CAISESGRLAGSYEQYF.

In its sample, this clone was seen once. The chain joins TRBV10-3 to TRBJ1-6, with a possible D match to TRBD1 (5 bases). V was clipped by 6 bases and J by 8 bases, with 11 bases between them. Germline V gives CDR1 ENHRY, CDR2 SYGVKD. CDR3 length: 13 amino acids. CDR3 in DNA: TGTGCCATCAGGGGGTTAGGGGATTCACCCCTCCACTTT. The encoded protein is CAIRGLGDSPLHF.

This chain joins TRBV28 and TRBJ2-4; 11 nucleotides agree with TRBD2. Germline V CDR1 and CDR2: MDHEN, SYDVKM. CDR3 size: 18 residues. V dropped 3 bases and J dropped 1; count of bases not matched to a gene: 8. CDR3 DNA sequence: TGTGCCAGCAGTTTGGTTAGCGGGAGGGCCGCTGCCAAAAACATTCAGTACTTC. This sequence encodes CASSLVSGRAAAKNIQYF.

This chain uses TRBV7-9 with TRBJ2-1, with 12 nucleotides matching TRBD2. V shed 5 bases, J shed 9 bases, and the junction held 8 bases outside the gene matches. This CDR3 region has 15 residues. The germline CDR1 and CDR2 sequences are SEHNR and FQNEAQ (reference sequence). CDR3 region: CASSPRLAGEVEQFF. CDR3 nucleotides: TGTGCCAGCAGCCCCCGACTAGCGGGAGAGGTTGAGCAGTTCTTC.

This chain connects TRBV19 to TRBJ2-7; TRBD1 matches at 11 bases. This CDR3 spans 15 amino acids. V was clipped by 2 bases and J by 3 bases; unmatched bases: 3. Germline CDR1 and CDR2: LNHDA and SQIVND (reference sequence). The CDR3 sequence is CASSIRTGGYYEQYF. The CDR3 region has the DNA TGTGCCAGTAGTATACGGACAGGGGGCTACTACGAGCAGTACTTC.

This chain uses TRBV11-2 with TRBJ2-2, with TRBD1 matching over 7 bases. The CDR3 spans 16 residues. The V gene end was trimmed by 3 bases and the J gene end by 5 bases; junction bases not matched to a gene: 9. Germline V gives CDR1 SGHAT, CDR2 FQNNGV. This CDR3 is CASSFGQGVETGELFF. CDR3 nucleotides: TGTGCCAGCAGCTTCGGGCAGGGGGTAGAGACCGGGGAGCTGTTTTTT. Complete variable domain (other parts from reference TRBV11-2 and TRBJ2-2): EAGVAQSPRYKIIEKRQSVAFWCNPISGHATLYWYQQILGQGPKLLIQFQNNGVVDDSQLPKDRFSAERLKGVDSTLKIQPAKLEDSAVYLCASSFGQGVETGELFFGEGSRLTVL.

The V gene is TRBV5-5, the J gene TRBJ1-5, with 7 bases identical to TRBD1. The CDR3 runs 13 residues. J gave up 7 bases and V 2 bases, and 3 bases lay outside the gene matches. Germline loops: CDR1 SGHKS, CDR2 YYEKEE (reference sequence). CDR3 sequence (DNA): TGTGCCAGCAGCTTACCAGGGGGACAGCCCCAGCATTTT. This sequence encodes CASSLPGGQPQHF. Full variable domain (rest looked up from reference TRBV5-5 and TRBJ1-5): DAGVTQSPTHLIKTRGQQVTLRCSPISGHKSVSWYQQVLGQGPQFIFQYYEKEERGRGNFPDRFSARQFPNYSSELNVNALLLGDSALYLCASSLPGGQPQHFGDGTRLSIL.

This chain connects TRBV3-1 (or the pseudogene TRBV3-2) to TRBJ2-7; weak D call: TRBD2 (6 bases). Trimming shortened V by 4 bases and J by 1 base, and 17 bases separated the two germline ends. Germline V gene data show CDR1 as LGHDT and CDR2 as YNNKEL (reference sequence). The CDR3 extends over 16 amino acids. The CDR3 coding sequence is TGTGCCAGCAGCCCTCGAACTAGCCGCAATTCCTACGAGCAGTACTTC. Protein product: CASSPRTSRNSYEQYF.

The genes are TRBV7-8 and TRBJ2-1; 12 nucleotides line up with TRBD2. The trim removed 5 bases at V and 3 bases at J, leaving 11 bases unmatched. The CDR3 is made up of 18 amino acids. CDR1 and CDR2 from the germline V gene are SGHVS and FQNEAQ. CDR3 bases: TGTGCCAGCAGCCTCAGACTAGCGGGAGATGGTGGCTACAATGAGCAGTTCTTC. The encoded protein is CASSLRLAGDGGYNEQFF.

The rearrangement links TRBV5-5 to TRBJ1-2, with unresolved D. Trimming took off 2 bases at V and 4 bases at J, with 9 bases between the two ends. Germline V gives CDR1 SGHKS, CDR2 YYEKEE (reference sequence). CDR3 size: 13 residues. The CDR3 DNA sequence: TGTGCCAGCAGCTTAGGAGGGCCCTATGGCTACACCTTC. It is translated as CASSLGGPYGYTF.

The chain uses TRBV10-3 and TRBJ1-1; possible D gene TRBD1, 5 bases. The CDR3 covers 11 residues. V lost 10 bases to trimming and J lost 6 bases, with 12 bases between them. Germline-derived CDR1 and CDR2 are ENHRY and SYGVKD. The DNA for the CDR3 is TGTGCCACAAGGGCGGGGGCTGAAGCTTTCTTT. Translation gives CATRAGAEAFF.

The chain combines TRBV24-1 with TRBJ2-3, with D tentatively TRBD1 (6 bases). Per the germline V gene, CDR1 is KGHDR and CDR2 is SFDVKD. Trimming stripped 4 bases from V and 6 bases from J, with 10 bases between. This CDR3 is built from 13 residues. CDR3 DNA: TGTGCCACCAGTGAAAGAAGGGGGGATACGCAGTATTTT. The encoded protein is CATSERRGDTQYF.

This clone turned up a few times. The J gene is TRBJ2-2, the V gene TRBV5-1; D perhaps matches TRBD1 (5 bases). V was cut by 2 bases and J by 1 base, with 6 bases left in between. There are 14 residues in the CDR3. The germline CDR1 and CDR2 sequences are SGHRS and YFSETQ. In nucleotides, the CDR3 is TGCGCCAGCAGCTTTACAGGGAACACCGGGGAGCTGTTTTTT. Encoded protein: CASSFTGNTGELFF.

This chain uses TRBV27 with TRBJ2-3; 8 nucleotides match TRBD1. The germline V gene has CDR1 MNHEY and CDR2 SMNVEV (reference sequence). V lost 8 bases to trimming and J lost 4 bases; unmatched junction nucleotides: 8. This CDR3 comprises 14 residues. The chain's CDR3 is CASWRDRLADTQYF. In DNA form, the CDR3 reads TGTGCCAGCTGGAGGGACAGGTTGGCAGATACGCAGTATTTT.

This chain joins TRBV18 and TRBJ2-7; possibly TRBD1 for D (5 bases). Trimming stripped 3 bases from V and 7 bases from J, with 16 bases between. Germline loops: CDR1 KGHSH, CDR2 LQKENI. The CDR3 spans 14 residues. The CDR3 nucleotides read TGTGCCAGCTCACCGGCTCAGGGTTCGAAAGAGCAGTACTTC. Its translation is CASSPAQGSKEQYF.

The chain combines TRBV3-1 (or the pseudogene TRBV3-2) with TRBJ1-4; D is perhaps TRBD1 (6 bases). The germline V and J ends were trimmed by 4 bases and 8 bases, with 14 bases remaining between them. The CDR3 is 14 residues long. Looked up from germline, CDR1 is LGHDT and CDR2 is YNNKEL (reference sequence). DNA of the CDR3: TGTGCCAGCAGCCGGGGGGGCGCGGAGGAAAAACTGTTTTTT. Translating gives CASSRGGAEEKLFF.

This sequence joins TRBV27 and TRBJ1-4, with 10 positions matching TRBD1. Unmatched junction bases numbered 5, after V lost 2 bases and J lost 8 bases. The CDR3 totals 15 residues. CDR1 is MNHEY and CDR2 is SMNVEV in the germline V gene (reference sequence). CDR3: CASSLVGTGEEKLFF. In nucleotides, the CDR3 is TGTGCCAGCAGTTTAGTCGGGACAGGGGAGGAAAAACTGTTTTTT. The variable domain in full, completed from reference TRBV27 and TRBJ1-4, reads EAQVTQNPRYLITVTGKKLTVTCSQNMNHEYMSWYRQDPGLGLRQIYYSMNVEVTDKGDVPEGYKVSRKEKRNFPLILESPSPNQTSLYFCASSLVGTGEEKLFFGSGTQLSVL.

This clone has only one observation. The chain is built from TRBV15 and TRBJ2-5; a weak D match, TRBD2 (5 bases). Germline V lookup: CDR1 LNHNV, CDR2 YYDKDF (reference sequence). The CDR3 loop spans 14 amino acids. V was pared by 8 bases and J by 2 bases, with 15 bases between. This CDR3 is CATQRSGPQETQYF. In DNA form, the CDR3 reads TGTGCCACCCAACGAAGCGGTCCACAAGAGACCCAGTACTTC.

Only one count was recorded for this clone. V and J are TRBV20-1 and TRBJ2-2; TRBD2 is a possible D gene (6 bases). Germline V gene sequence: CDR1 DFQATT, CDR2 SNEGSKA (reference sequence). The V end was cut by 3 bases, the J end by 8 bases, with 10 bases between. The CDR3 has 12 amino acids. Here the CDR3 reads CSASSAGGELFF. The DNA of the CDR3 is TGCAGTGCTAGTTCCGCGGGAGGGGAGCTGTTTTTT.

This chain connects TRBV7-2 to TRBJ1-2; 8 bases map to TRBD1. The CDR3 runs to 13 residues. In germline, CDR1 is SGHTA, CDR2 FQGNSA. V trimming: 6 bases; J trimming: 8 bases; junction bases outside the gene matches: 8. The CDR3 DNA sequence: TGTGCCAGCAGTCTCGACAGGGGTAACGGCTACACCTTC. The encoded protein is CASSLDRGNGYTF. The complete variable domain, with remaining parts taken from reference TRBV7-2 and TRBJ1-2, reads GAGVSQSPSNKVTEKGKDVELRCDPISGHTALYWYRQSLGQGLEFLIYFQGNSAPDKSGLPSDRFSAERTGGSVSTLTIQRTQQEDSAVYLCASSLDRGNGYTFGSGTRLTVV.

The J gene is TRBJ2-1, the V gene TRBV2; TRBD2 might be the D (6 bases). In germline, CDR1 is SNHLY, CDR2 FYNNEI. Trimming pared 1 base from V and 1 base from J, leaving 14 bases between. The CDR3 extends over 17 amino acids. In nucleotides, the CDR3 is TGTGCCAGCAGTGAAGAACTAGCAGGTTTTTCCTACAATGAGCAGTTCTTC. Its translation: CASSEELAGFSYNEQFF.

J is TRBJ1-1 and V is TRBV5-1, with TRBD1 identical over 7 bases. Germline V lookup: CDR1 SGHRS, CDR2 YFSETQ. This CDR3 spans 16 amino acids. V lost 5 bases, J lost 0 bases, and 10 bases stayed unmatched. The CDR3 loop reads CASSSGQQKMNTEAFF. The CDR3 region has the DNA TGCGCCAGCAGTTCGGGACAGCAGAAAATGAACACTGAAGCTTTCTTT.

The V call is TRBV7-2, the J call TRBJ2-2; TRBD1 agrees at 7 bases. This CDR3 region has 15 residues. Germline V gene lookup returns CDR1 SGHTA and CDR2 FQGNSA. The V and J ends lost 5 bases and 2 bases, in that order; junction bases with no gene match: 5. As DNA, the CDR3 is TGTGCCAGCAGCCCGGGGACAGCAAACACCGGGGAGCTGTTTTTT. Its protein product is CASSPGTANTGELFF.

This sequence joins TRBV6-1 and TRBJ1-1; D is unclear. This CDR3 contains 13 residues. Germline lookup yields CDR1 MNHNS and CDR2 SASEGT. V lost 2 bases and J lost 9, with 13 bases in between. The CDR3 nucleotides are TGTGCCAGCAGTGAACGGGGTTTATTCAAAGCTTTCTTT. Translated, it gives CASSERGLFKAFF.

V is TRBV3-1 (or the pseudogene TRBV3-2) and J is TRBJ2-7; D is unresolved. Germline V lookup: CDR1 LGHDT, CDR2 YNNKEL (reference sequence). The germline V and J ends were trimmed by 1 base and 0 bases, with 7 bases remaining between them. The CDR3 extends over 14 amino acids. CDR3 nucleotide sequence: TGTGCCAGCAGCCAAGTGCACAGCTCCTACGAGCAGTACTTC. Residues: CASSQVHSSYEQYF.

The gene calls are TRBV3-1 (or the pseudogene TRBV3-2) and TRBJ2-6, with TRBD1 matching 11 bases. Germline lookup yields CDR1 LGHDT and CDR2 YNNKEL (reference sequence). This CDR3 has 19 amino acids. V shed 2 bases and J 5 bases; nucleotides not matched to a gene: 11. CDR3 residues: CASSQFGTGGPGRANVLTF. The CDR3 DNA follows: TGTGCCAGCAGCCAATTCGGGACAGGGGGGCCGGGGAGGGCCAACGTCCTGACTTTC.